Listed below are T cell receptor beta chains from one sample, sequenced in a study of Ad26.COV2.S vaccination and SARS-CoV-2 variants. Assay: immunoSEQ multiplex PCR; the TCRdb copy retains only in-frame clones and omits some. This table has about 680,000 clones, more than 70% appearing once. Sequencing was performed on peripheral blood, taken in a trial of Ad26.COV2.S vaccine versus placebo. The receptors originated from a person between 18 and 59 years old who received the Ad26.COV2.S COVID-19 vaccine or a placebo. Both conserved end residues are part of each CDR3. Fields, in order: D gene, J gene, clone size, V gene, CDR3 protein, CDR3 DNA. D genes are given only for firm matches. Size values are once, few and many counts, or a class for expanded clones, and some rows have none.

D: NA
J: TRBJ1-2
size: NA
V: TRBV5-4
CDR3: CASSLGSWGPNYGYTF
DNA: TGTGCCAGCAGCTTGGGGTCGTGGGGGCCTAACTATGGCTACACCTTC

D: NA
J: TRBJ1-1
size: NA
V: TRBV19
CDR3: CASSRGLLNTEAFF
DNA: TGTGCCAGTAGCCGAGGATTACTGAACACTGAAGCTTTCTTT

D: NA
J: TRBJ1-2
size: few
V: TRBV19
CDR3: CASSVDRTYGYTF
DNA: TGTGCCAGTAGTGTCGACAGGACCTATGGCTACACCTTC

D: NA
J: TRBJ1-1
size: NA
V: TRBV5-6
CDR3: CASSLAGPNTEAFF
DNA: TGTGCCAGCAGCTTGGCGGGACCAAACACTGAAGCTTTCTTT

D: NA
J: TRBJ1-5
size: NA
V: TRBV27
CDR3: CASSPRTGNQPQHF
DNA: TGTGCCAGCAGTCCCCGGACAGGCAATCAGCCCCAGCATTTT

D: TRBD1
J: TRBJ1-5
size: NA
V: TRBV19
CDR3: CASSFRGQKHQPQHF
DNA: TGTGCCAGTAGTTTCCGGGGACAGAAGCATCAGCCCCAGCATTTT

D: TRBD2
J: TRBJ2-5
size: NA
V: TRBV3-1/TRBV3-2
CDR3: CASSQPGLAGVSETQYF
DNA: TGTGCCAGCAGCCAACCGGGACTAGCGGGAGTGTCAGAGACCCAGTACTTC

D: NA
J: TRBJ1-1
size: NA
V: TRBV18
CDR3: CASSPPQNTEAFF
DNA: TGTGCCAGCTCACCACCTCAGAACACTGAAGCTTTCTTT

D: NA
J: TRBJ1-5
size: few
V: TRBV11-2
CDR3: CASSLVGGLGQPQHF
DNA: TGTGCCAGCAGCTTAGTCGGTGGACTAGGACAGCCCCAGCATTTT

D: TRBD1
J: TRBJ1-1
size: NA
V: TRBV6-5
CDR3: CASKGQGGTEAFF
DNA: TGTGCCAGCAAGGGACAGGGAGGCACTGAAGCTTTCTTT

D: NA
J: TRBJ2-7
size: once
V: TRBV6-5
CDR3: CASSRWGSYEQYF
DNA: TGTGCCAGCAGCCGGTGGGGCTCCTACGAGCAGTACTTC

D: NA
J: TRBJ1-5
size: NA
V: TRBV7-9
CDR3: CASSSVGGKGSNQPQHF
DNA: TGTGCCAGCAGCTCCGTGGGTGGGAAGGGCAGCAATCAGCCCCAGCATTTT

D: NA
J: TRBJ2-6
size: NA
V: TRBV6-5
CDR3: CASSYSGAGANVLTF
DNA: TGTGCCAGCAGTTACTCCGGGGCTGGGGCCAACGTCCTGACTTTC

D: NA
J: TRBJ1-1
size: NA
V: TRBV7-9
CDR3: CASSLEREGKAFF
DNA: TGTGCCAGCAGCTTAGAAAGAGAAGGGAAGGCTTTCTTT

D: TRBD1
J: TRBJ1-5
size: NA
V: TRBV19
CDR3: CASSSRGDQPQHF
DNA: TGTGCCAGTAGTAGCAGGGGGGACCAGCCCCAGCATTTT

D: NA
J: TRBJ2-5
size: NA
V: TRBV19
CDR3: CASSMGRVFQETQYF
DNA: TGTGCCAGTAGTATGGGCAGGGTATTCCAAGAGACCCAGTACTTC

D: TRBD1
J: TRBJ2-1
size: NA
V: TRBV3-1/TRBV3-2
CDR3: CASSRPGQGTYNEQFF
DNA: TGTGCCAGCAGCAGACCGGGACAGGGGACCTACAATGAGCAGTTCTTC

D: TRBD1
J: TRBJ2-7
size: few
V: TRBV6-6
CDR3: CASSRDRALYEQYF
DNA: TGTGCCAGCAGTCGGGACAGGGCCCTCTACGAGCAGTACTTC

D: NA
J: TRBJ2-3
size: NA
V: TRBV5-4
CDR3: CASSSAQMQYF
DNA: TGTGCCAGCAGCTCAGCCCAAATGCAGTATTTT

D: TRBD2
J: TRBJ2-7
size: NA
V: TRBV5-4
CDR3: CASSLVMAGGYEQYF
DNA: TGTGCCAGCAGCTTGGTAATGGCGGGGGGTTACGAGCAGTACTTC

D: TRBD2
J: TRBJ2-1
size: once
V: TRBV27
CDR3: CASSLSAGRAGEQFF
DNA: TGTGCCAGCAGTTTATCGGCCGGGAGGGCCGGTGAGCAGTTCTTC

D: TRBD2
J: TRBJ2-7
size: NA
V: TRBV18
CDR3: CASSDVAGRSSYEQYF
DNA: TGTGCCAGCTCGGACGTAGCGGGGCGCAGCTCCTACGAGCAGTACTTC

D: NA
J: TRBJ2-7
size: few
V: TRBV18
CDR3: CASSPPDSRSEQYF
DNA: TGTGCCAGCTCACCCCCGGACAGCAGATCGGAGCAGTACTTC

D: TRBD1
J: TRBJ1-2
size: NA
V: TRBV7-2
CDR3: CASSFDRVEGYTF
DNA: TGTGCCAGCAGCTTTGACAGGGTTGAAGGCTACACCTTC

D: TRBD2
J: TRBJ2-3
size: NA
V: TRBV18
CDR3: CASSQGLAGTDTQYF
DNA: TGTGCCAGCTCCCAAGGACTAGCGGGGACGGATACGCAGTATTTT

D: NA
J: TRBJ2-1
size: NA
V: TRBV24-1
CDR3: CATSDLAAGKSYNEQFF
DNA: TGTGCCACCAGTGATTTGGCCGCCGGGAAGTCCTACAATGAGCAGTTCTTC

D: NA
J: TRBJ2-7
size: NA
V: TRBV5-1
CDR3: CASSPPGSYEQYF
DNA: TGCGCCAGCAGCCCACCCGGGAGCTACGAGCAGTACTTC

D: NA
J: TRBJ2-3
size: NA
V: TRBV5-4
CDR3: CASSFVHTDTQYF
DNA: TGTGCCAGCAGCTTTGTTCACACAGATACGCAGTATTTT

D: NA
J: TRBJ1-2
size: NA
V: TRBV24-1
CDR3: CATSDSRVRGRYGYTF
DNA: TGTGCCACCAGTGATTCCCGAGTACGAGGACGGTATGGCTACACCTTC

D: NA
J: TRBJ1-4
size: NA
V: TRBV7-6
CDR3: CASSPGAMDEKLFF
DNA: TGTGCCAGCAGCCCCGGCGCAATGGACGAAAAACTGTTTTTT

D: TRBD1
J: TRBJ1-6
size: NA
V: TRBV3-1/TRBV3-2
CDR3: CASSPWDSLGNSPLHF
DNA: TGTGCCAGCAGCCCGTGGGACAGCCTCGGAAATTCACCCCTCCACTTT

D: TRBD2
J: TRBJ2-3
size: NA
V: TRBV2
CDR3: CASSEGLAGVTDTQYF
DNA: TGTGCCAGCAGTGAAGGACTAGCGGGAGTCACAGATACGCAGTATTTT

D: NA
J: TRBJ1-1
size: NA
V: TRBV19
CDR3: CASSMGQHLTEAFF
DNA: TGTGCCAGTAGTATGGGACAACATCTGACTGAAGCTTTCTTT

D: NA
J: TRBJ1-2
size: NA
V: TRBV6-5
CDR3: CASSTSLTGAYGYTF
DNA: TGTGCCAGCAGTACATCTCTGACAGGAGCCTATGGCTACACCTTC

D: TRBD2
J: TRBJ2-1
size: NA
V: TRBV11-2
CDR3: CASSLEPGLAGDRGYNEQFF
DNA: TGTGCCAGCAGCTTAGAACCGGGACTAGCGGGAGATCGGGGTTACAATGAGCAGTTCTTC

D: NA
J: TRBJ2-2
size: NA
V: TRBV7-9
CDR3: CASSLRGTSTGELFF
DNA: TGTGCCAGCAGCCTTAGAGGGACTTCCACCGGGGAGCTGTTTTTT

D: TRBD2
J: TRBJ2-7
size: NA
V: TRBV9
CDR3: CASSVASSGYEQYF
DNA: TGTGCCAGCAGCGTAGCGTCTAGCGGGTACGAGCAGTACTTC

D: TRBD1
J: TRBJ1-3
size: NA
V: TRBV7-2
CDR3: CASSLEGQRIATIYF
DNA: TGTGCCAGCAGCTTAGAGGGACAGAGGATAGCCACCATATATTTT

D: NA
J: TRBJ2-7
size: NA
V: TRBV3-1/TRBV3-2
CDR3: CASSQVGPAPYEQYF
DNA: TGTGCCAGCAGCCAAGTAGGACCCGCTCCCTACGAGCAGTACTTC

D: TRBD1
J: TRBJ1-6
size: NA
V: TRBV7-8
CDR3: CASSEGQSSYNSPLHF
DNA: TGTGCCAGCAGCGAGGGACAGAGCTCCTATAATTCACCCCTCCACTTT